This T cell receptor (beta chain) was recovered during a study of Ad26.COV2.S vaccination and SARS-CoV-2 variants. Study information: Recipients of Ad26.COV2.S got it intramuscularly, once or twice 56 days apart.

Clones were sequenced by immunoSEQ multiplex PCR, and TCRdb holds only the in-frame ones, with some missing. The table shows about 280,000 clones, with 70% to 90% occurring only once. Trimming took off 1 base at V and 4 bases at J, with 5 bases between the two ends. The CDR3 has 13 amino acids. Germline V gene sequence: CDR1 SGHTA, CDR2 FQGNSA. The treatment was: roughly 18 received Ad26.COV2.S at low or high dose, single or two shots; a few received placebo; per-sample allocation not given. Samples analyzed were those drawn on day 63 after the first vaccine or placebo injection. The shot given was an Ad26 vector that makes Wuhan-strain SARS-CoV-2 spike.

The TCR originated in a person aged 18-60 years who received the Ad26.COV2.S COVID-19 vaccine or a placebo. The sequences come from peripheral blood, collected in a trial of Ad26.COV2.S vaccine versus placebo. The V gene is TRBV7-2, the J gene TRBJ1-5; no clear D. The CDR3 DNA follows: TGTGCCAGCAGCTTAGTTGGGAATCAGCCCCAGCATTTT. The encoded protein is CASSLVGNQPQHF. The variable domain in full, with the rest retrieved from reference TRBV7-2 and TRBJ1-5, is GAGVSQSPSNKVTEKGKDVELRCDPISGHTALYWYRQSLGQGLEFLIYFQGNSAPDKSGLPSDRFSAERTGGSVSTLTIQRTQQEDSAVYLCASSLVGNQPQHFGDGTRLSIL.